Given below is one T cell receptor beta chain in context. Its antigen is unknown. Repertoires were generated with immunoSEQ multiplex PCR, while TCRdb's copy carries only in-frame clones and drops some. Here the sample table reports over 130,000 clones. The record originates from a study of T cell responses to AZD1222 COVID-19 vaccine. The CDR3 totals 15 residues. CDR1 and CDR2 (germline): SGHKS, YYEKEE (reference sequence). The V and J ends lost 0 bases and 0 bases respectively, with 9 bases between them. Findings and limits, study-wide: Mapped onto spike, vaccine-associated CD4 TCRs spanned it and were dominant at 160-218 and 743-854. Clonal diversity may have been underestimated in mostly white British donors. Close to half of spike-specific TCRs reportedly recognize unmutated variant regions. Baseline serostatus was positive in only a handful of AZD1222 recipients.

The gene calls are TRBV5-5 and TRBJ1-1; weak D call: TRBD1 (6 bases). Source material: peripheral blood. The receptor comes from an adult in good health. Here the CDR3 reads CASSLAWTVNTEAFF. The CDR3 DNA is TGTGCCAGCAGCTTGGCTTGGACAGTGAACACTGAAGCTTTCTTT.